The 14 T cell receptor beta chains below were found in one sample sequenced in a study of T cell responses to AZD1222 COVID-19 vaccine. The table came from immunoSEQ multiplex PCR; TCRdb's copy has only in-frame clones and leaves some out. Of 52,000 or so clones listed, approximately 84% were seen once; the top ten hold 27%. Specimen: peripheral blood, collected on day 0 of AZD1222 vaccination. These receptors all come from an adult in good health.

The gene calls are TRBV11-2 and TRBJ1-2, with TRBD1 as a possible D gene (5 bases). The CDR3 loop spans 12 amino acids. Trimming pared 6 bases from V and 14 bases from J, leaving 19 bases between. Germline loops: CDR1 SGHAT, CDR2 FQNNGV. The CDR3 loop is CASSRDDFGWTF. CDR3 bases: TGTGCCAGCAGTCGGGACGATTTTGGTTGGACCTTC.

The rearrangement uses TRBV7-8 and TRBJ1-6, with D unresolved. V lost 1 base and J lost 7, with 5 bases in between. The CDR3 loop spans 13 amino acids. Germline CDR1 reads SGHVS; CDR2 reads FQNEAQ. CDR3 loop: CASSLEANSPLHF. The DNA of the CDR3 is TGTGCCAGCAGCTTAGAGGCCAATTCACCCCTCCACTTT.

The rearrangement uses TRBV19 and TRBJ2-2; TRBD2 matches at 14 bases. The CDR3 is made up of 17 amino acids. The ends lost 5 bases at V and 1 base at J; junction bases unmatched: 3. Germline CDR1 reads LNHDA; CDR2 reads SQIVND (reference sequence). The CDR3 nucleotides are TGTGCCAGTAGTCCCGGGACTAGCGGGAGGAACACCGGGGAGCTGTTTTTT. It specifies CASSPGTSGRNTGELFF.

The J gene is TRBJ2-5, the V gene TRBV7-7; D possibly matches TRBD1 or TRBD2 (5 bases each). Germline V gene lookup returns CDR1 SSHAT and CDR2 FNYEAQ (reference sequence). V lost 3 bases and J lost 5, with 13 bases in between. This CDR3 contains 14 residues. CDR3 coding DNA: TGTGCCAGCAGCTTTACGGGGACCCGGGAGACCCAGTACTTC. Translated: CASSFTGTRETQYF. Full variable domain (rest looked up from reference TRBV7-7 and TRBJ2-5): GAGVSQSPRYKVTKRGQDVTLRCDPISSHATLYWYQQALGQGPEFLTYFNYEAQPDKSGLPSDRFSAERPEGSISTLTIQRTEQRDSAMYRCASSFTGTRETQYFGPGTRLLVL.

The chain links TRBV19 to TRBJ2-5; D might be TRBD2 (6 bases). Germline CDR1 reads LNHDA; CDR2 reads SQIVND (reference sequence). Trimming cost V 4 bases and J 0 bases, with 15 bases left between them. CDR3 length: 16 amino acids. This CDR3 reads CASSTTSNLYQETQYF. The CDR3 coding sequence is TGTGCCAGTAGTACAACTAGCAACCTGTACCAAGAGACCCAGTACTTC. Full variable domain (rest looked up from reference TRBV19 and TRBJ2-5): DGGITQSPKYLFRKEGQNVTLSCEQNLNHDAMYWYRQDPGQGLRLIYYSQIVNDFQKGDIAEGYSVSREKKESFPLTVTSAQKNPTAFYLCASSTTSNLYQETQYFGPGTRLLVL.

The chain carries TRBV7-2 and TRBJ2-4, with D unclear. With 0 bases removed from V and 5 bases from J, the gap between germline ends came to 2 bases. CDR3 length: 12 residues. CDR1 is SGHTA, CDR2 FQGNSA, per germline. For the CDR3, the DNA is TGTGCCAGCAGCTTAGCACAAAACATTCAGTACTTC. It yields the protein CASSLAQNIQYF.

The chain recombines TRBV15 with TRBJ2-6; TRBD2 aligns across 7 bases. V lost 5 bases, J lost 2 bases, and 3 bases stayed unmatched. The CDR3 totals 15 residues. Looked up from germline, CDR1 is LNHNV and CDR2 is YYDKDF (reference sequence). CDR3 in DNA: TGTGCCACCAGCTCACGGGGGGCTGGGGCCAACGTCCTGACTTTC. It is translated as CATSSRGAGANVLTF.

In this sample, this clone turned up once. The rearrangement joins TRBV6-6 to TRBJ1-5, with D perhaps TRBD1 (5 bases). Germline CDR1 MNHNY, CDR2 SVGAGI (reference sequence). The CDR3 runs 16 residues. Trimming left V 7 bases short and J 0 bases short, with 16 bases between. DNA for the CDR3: TGTGCCAGCACCCCAGGGACTGAACATAGCAATCAGCCCCAGCATTTT. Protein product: CASTPGTEHSNQPQHF.

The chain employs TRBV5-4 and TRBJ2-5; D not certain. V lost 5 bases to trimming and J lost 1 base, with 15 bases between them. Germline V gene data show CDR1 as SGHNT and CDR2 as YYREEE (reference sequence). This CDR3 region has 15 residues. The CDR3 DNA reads TGTGCCAGCAGATATGGACGTCTAACCCAAGAGACCCAGTACTTC. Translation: CASRYGRLTQETQYF.

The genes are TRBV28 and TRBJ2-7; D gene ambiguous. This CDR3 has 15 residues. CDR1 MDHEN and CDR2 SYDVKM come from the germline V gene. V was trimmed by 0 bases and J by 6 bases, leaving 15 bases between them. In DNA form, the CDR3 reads TGTGCCAGCAGTTTATGGGGCAGAAGCACCCGCGAGCAGTACTTC. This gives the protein CASSLWGRSTREQYF.

DNA for the CDR3: TGTGCCAGCAGTTTTGGCAATGAGCAGTTCTTC. The encoded protein is CASSFGNEQFF. The genes are TRBV12-3 or TRBV12-4 and TRBJ2-1; no firm D call. This CDR3 comprises 11 residues. Trimming took 3 bases from V and 6 from J, leaving 3 bases between them.

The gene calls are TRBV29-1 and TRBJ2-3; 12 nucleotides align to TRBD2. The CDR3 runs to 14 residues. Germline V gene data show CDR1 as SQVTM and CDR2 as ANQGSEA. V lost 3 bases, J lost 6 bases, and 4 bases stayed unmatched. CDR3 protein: CSVDLAGGGDTQYF. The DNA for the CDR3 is TGCAGCGTTGACCTAGCGGGAGGGGGCGATACGCAGTATTTT.

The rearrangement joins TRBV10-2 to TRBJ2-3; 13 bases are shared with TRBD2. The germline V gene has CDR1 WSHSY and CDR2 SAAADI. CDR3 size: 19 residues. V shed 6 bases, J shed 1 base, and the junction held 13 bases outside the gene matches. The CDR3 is CASSQFGLAGERGTDTQYF. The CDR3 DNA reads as TGCGCCAGCAGCCAATTCGGACTAGCGGGAGAGAGAGGCACAGATACGCAGTATTTT.

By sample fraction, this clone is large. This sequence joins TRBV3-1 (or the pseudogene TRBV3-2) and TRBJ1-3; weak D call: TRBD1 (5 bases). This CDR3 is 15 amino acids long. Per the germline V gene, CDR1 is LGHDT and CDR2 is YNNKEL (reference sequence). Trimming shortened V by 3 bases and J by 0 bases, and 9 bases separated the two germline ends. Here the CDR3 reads CASSQGPISGNTIYF. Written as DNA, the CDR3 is TGTGCCAGCAGCCAGGGACCCATCTCTGGAAACACCATATATTTT.